This T cell receptor (beta chain) was documented in a study of shared clonotypes between healthy human individuals. Across the study: Each donor had three CD4 naive, three CD4 memory, two CD8 naive and one CD8 memory plate. The study's findings and limits: Clonotypes which were not shared had lower generation probabilities than clonotypes that all four donors shared.

This CDR3 spans 14 amino acids. The V and J ends lost 0 bases and 5 bases respectively, with 8 bases between them. The germline V gene encodes CDR1 SGHRS and CDR2 YFSETQ. Across several immunoSEQ plates, the genomic DNA of each subset was split evenly. Here immunoSEQ multiplex PCR was the method, and the copy in TCRdb shows in-frame clones only, minus some. The sample has about 1.1 million clones, about 80% seen once; the top ten hold roughly 0.9%. With regard to this clone: What it recognizes is unknown. This CDR3 is also generated by other DNA sequences in the sample.

Material: memory CD4+ T cells from PBMCs. Regarding subset: CD45RA-negative fraction. The TCR originated in a young man in good health. Some clones in this sample may be carry-over from other donors' samples. This chain links TRBV5-1 with TRBJ2-2, with D unclear. DNA for the CDR3: TGCGCCAGCAGCTTGGAGGGCGGAACCGGGGAGCTGTTTTTT. Translation gives CASSLEGGTGELFF. The variable domain in full, with the rest retrieved from reference TRBV5-1 and TRBJ2-2, is KAGVTQTPRYLIKTRGQQVTLSCSPISGHRSVSWYQQTPGQGLQFLFEYFSETQRNKGNFPGRFSGRQFSNSRSEMNVSTLELGDSALYLCASSLEGGTGELFFGEGSRLTVL.